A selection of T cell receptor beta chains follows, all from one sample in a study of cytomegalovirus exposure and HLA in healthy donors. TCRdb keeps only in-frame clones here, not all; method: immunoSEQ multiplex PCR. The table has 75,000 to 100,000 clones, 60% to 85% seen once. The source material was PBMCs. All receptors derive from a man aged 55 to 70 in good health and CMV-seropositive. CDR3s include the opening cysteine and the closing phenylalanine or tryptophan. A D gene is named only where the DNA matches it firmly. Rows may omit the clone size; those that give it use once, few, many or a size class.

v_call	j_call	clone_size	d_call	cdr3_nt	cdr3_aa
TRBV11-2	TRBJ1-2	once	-	TGTGCCAGCAGCTTAGATCAGGGGAACTATGGCTACACCTTC	CASSLDQGNYGYTF
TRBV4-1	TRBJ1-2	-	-	TGCGCCAGCAGCCAAGATTTAAGGGGTTGGGGCTACACCTTC	CASSQDLRGWGYTF
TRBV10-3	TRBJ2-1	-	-	TGTGCCATCAGTGATAAGAGTTATGAGCAGTTCTTC	CAISDKSYEQFF
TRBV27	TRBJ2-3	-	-	TGTGCCAGCAGTTTCCGATCTCCAGGGCGCTACACAGATACGCAGTATTTT	CASSFRSPGRYTDTQYF
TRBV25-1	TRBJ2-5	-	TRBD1	TGTGCCAGCAGTGATGAGTCTCGGACAGGGGGTCGGGAGACCCAGTACTTC	CASSDESRTGGRETQYF
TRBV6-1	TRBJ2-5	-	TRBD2	TGTGCCAGCAGTGAATTTGGGCTAGCGGGTGAGACCCAGTACTTC	CASSEFGLAGETQYF
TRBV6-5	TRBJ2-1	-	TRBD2	TGTGCCAGCGGAATAGCGGGGGCGTACAATGAGCAGTTCTTC	CASGIAGAYNEQFF
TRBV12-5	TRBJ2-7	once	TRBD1	TGTGCTAGTGGTTTGGGAGGACAGGTTCCGGCCTACGAGCAGTACTTC	CASGLGGQVPAYEQYF
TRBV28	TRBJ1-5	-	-	TGTGCCAGCAACCCTCGGGACTTTGGTCAGCCCCAGCATTTT	CASNPRDFGQPQHF
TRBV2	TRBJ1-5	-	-	TGTGCCAGCAGTGGAGAACGGCAGGGCCAGCCCCAGCATTTT	CASSGERQGQPQHF
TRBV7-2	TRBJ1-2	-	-	TGTGCCAGCAGCCGAGCCGGGATCGGCTACACCTTC	CASSRAGIGYTF
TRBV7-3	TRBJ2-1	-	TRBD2	TGTGCCAGCAGCTTACGGTGGGGGGGGGATGAGCAGTTCTTC	CASSLRWGGDEQFF
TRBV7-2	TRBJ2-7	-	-	TGTGCCAGCAGCTTAGGTGGAGGGATGTACGAGCAGTACTTC	CASSLGGGMYEQYF
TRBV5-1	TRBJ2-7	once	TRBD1	TGCGCCAGCAGCTTGGGGGACAGGGATTCCTACGAGCAGTACTTC	CASSLGDRDSYEQYF
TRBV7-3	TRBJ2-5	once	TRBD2	TGTGCCAGCAGCTCGAGCGGGGGGGCGGGAGAGACCCAGTACTTC	CASSSSGGAGETQYF
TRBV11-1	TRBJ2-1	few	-	TGTGCCAGCAGGAACATAGGAGCCCTCCACAATGAGCAGTTCTTC	CASRNIGALHNEQFF
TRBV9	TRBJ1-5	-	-	TGTGCCAGCAGCGCGGGTTCCGTGGAGCAGCCCCAGCATTTT	CASSAGSVEQPQHF
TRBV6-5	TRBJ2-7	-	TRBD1	TGTGCCAGCAGTTTAGGACAGGGGACCGAGCAGTACTTC	CASSLGQGTEQYF
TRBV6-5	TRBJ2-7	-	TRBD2	TGTGCCAGCAGCCTCCGGGGGGGCTACGAGCAGTACTTC	CASSLRGGYEQYF
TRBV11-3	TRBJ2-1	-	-	TGTGCCAGCAGCGAGGGCGCCGTTACGAATGAGCAGTTCTTC	CASSEGAVTNEQFF
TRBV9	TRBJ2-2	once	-	TGTGCCAGCAGCGTCGGACACGACACCGGGGAGCTGTTTTTT	CASSVGHDTGELFF
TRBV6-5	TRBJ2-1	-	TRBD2	TGTGCCAGCACAAAAACTAGCGGGGGGGCCAATGAGCAGTTCTTC	CASTKTSGGANEQFF
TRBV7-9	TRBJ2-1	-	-	TGTGCCAGCAGCTCCCCCGGGACTTCAAAACATGAGCAGTTCTTC	CASSSPGTSKHEQFF
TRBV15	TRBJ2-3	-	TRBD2	TGTGCCACCAGCAGACTAGCGGGGGGGATGCGCACAGATACGCAGTATTTT	CATSRLAGGMRTDTQYF
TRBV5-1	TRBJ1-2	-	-	TGCGCCAGCAGCCAGACAGGCGCCTATGGCTACACCTTC	CASSQTGAYGYTF
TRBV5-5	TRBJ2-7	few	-	TGTGCCAGCAGCTTAGGACTCCGTGGTAGTTGGCAGCAGTACTTC	CASSLGLRGSWQQYF
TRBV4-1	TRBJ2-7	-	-	TGCGCCAGCAGCCAAGTGTATCAGGTACCCGAGCAGTACTTC	CASSQVYQVPEQYF